This TCR beta chain was retrieved from a study of T cell responses to AZD1222 COVID-19 vaccine. Whole-study results and caveats: The span of vaccine-associated CD4 TCRs extended across spike, with dominance at 160-218 and 743-854. Breadth and depth of Spike-specific TCRs rose after two AZD1222 doses. Samples come after the peak T cell response, not at day 14. Females made up more of the donors, who were largely white British, and clonal diversity may have come out too low.

Profiled with immunoSEQ multiplex PCR; TCRdb holds only in-frame clones, not every one. Of tens of thousands of clones in the sample, around 89% were seen once. Turning to this clone: Antigen specificity is unknown.

Trimming removed 3 bases from V and 9 bases from J, with 15 bases in between. The CDR3 loop spans 15 amino acids. CDR1 and CDR2 from the germline V gene are MNHEY and SMNVEV (reference sequence). The receptor was derived from an adult who received the AZD1222 COVID-19 vaccine. The V call is TRBV27, the J call TRBJ1-6, with D possibly matching TRBD1 (5 bases). The starting material was peripheral blood, obtained 28 days after the second AZD1222 dose. CDR3 nucleotides: TGTGCCAGCAGTTTGAGGCAGGGCGGTTTTTCACCCCTCCACTTT. Its protein is CASSLRQGGFSPLHF.